This T cell receptor (beta chain) is from a study of blood T cell repertoires in COVID-19. Study context: Sites across the United States, Italy and Spain contributed samples from acute and convalescent COVID-19. The cDNA or gDNA used as material had been derived from T cells, B-cell-depleted T cells, or PBMCs.

Authors' processing steps: Reference gene primer amplification gave nucleated cell count estimates. Profiling relied on immunoSEQ multiplex PCR, and the TCRdb table lists in-frame clones only, not all of them. The V and J calls and clone size come from that table; D and trimming were worked out from the DNA. Of fewer than 90,000 clones in the sample, more than 65% were seen once. In germline, CDR1 is SGHNT, CDR2 YYREEE (reference sequence). V was pared by 2 bases and J by 3 bases, with 4 bases of the junction left unmatched. The CDR3 contains 15 residues. The sequenced sample consisted of peripheral blood. The receptor comes from a man aged 50-60 years with acute or convalescent COVID-19. The chain carries TRBV5-4 and TRBJ2-5; 10 bases match TRBD2. The CDR3 is CASSFRLAGEETQYF. The DNA for the CDR3 is TGTGCCAGCAGCTTTAGGCTAGCGGGGGAAGAGACCCAGTACTTC.